Included here is one TCR beta chain sequence, with context. These data are taken from a study of T-cell memory formation after mild COVID-19. In TCRdb, the 5' RACE reads were re-called with MiXCR into one record per CDR3 protein. Here the sample spans 470,000 or so distinct CDR3 sequences, 18% being singletons. Germline V gives CDR1 SQVTM, CDR2 ANQGSEA. Losses at the gene ends were 3 bases for V and 9 bases for J; bases not matched to a gene: 6. The CDR3 is made up of 12 amino acids. The source of this sequence is a man younger than 35 who had mild COVID-19 (a few samples of this study predate the infection). Cell type and time point are not known. The chain has TRBV29-1 and TRBJ1-1; 8 bases fit TRBD1. The sample was PBMCs or a T cell subset sorted from them (not recorded which). CDR3 sequence reads: CSVESYRGKAFF. The CDR3 coding sequence is TGCAGCGTTGAGAGCTACAGGGGGAAAGCTTTCTTT.